The T cell receptor beta chain described here comes from a study of blood T cell repertoires in COVID-19. Across the whole study: There were acute and convalescent COVID-19 samples, and they came from the United States, Italy and Spain. PBMCs, B-cell-depleted T cells, or T cells provided the cDNA or gDNA that made up the material.

The germline V gene has CDR1 MNHEY and CDR2 SVGEGT. CDR3 length: 17 residues. V was pared by 5 bases and J by 4 bases, with 15 bases of the junction left unmatched. Original processing notes: Amplified reference gene primers provided the basis for estimating nucleated cell counts. Produced via immunoSEQ multiplex PCR; TCRdb's table is partial and in-frame only. V and J calls and clone size are given by that table; D and trimming were obtained from the DNA. The sample yields about 42,000 clones, under 85% seen once. Input material: peripheral blood. The rearrangement uses TRBV6-2 or TRBV6-3 and TRBJ1-1; 8 bases map to TRBD1. The clonotype was recovered from a woman aged 80 or over with acute or convalescent COVID-19. The CDR3 bases are TGTGCCAGCAGTAACGCCCGCGGACAGGGCCGAAGCACTGAAGCTTTCTTT. Its translation is CASSNARGQGRSTEAFF.